One sample yielded the 6 T cell receptor beta chains listed below, sequenced in a study of shared clonotypes between healthy human individuals (dated by TCRdb to about 2020). Library construction relied on the immunoSEQ multiplex PCR assay. Not all clones reach the TCRdb copy of this immuneACCESS table, which keeps in-frame sequences only. Checked studies attribute under half of the gap to unresolved V genes and leave the rest unexplained. This sample comprises 2 million to 2.5 million clones, roughly 95% of them detected only once. Jointly, the top ten make up roughly 0.13% of the sample. The sequenced material came from naive CD4+ T cells sorted from blood. The intended sense of this specimen's cell subset or site label: CD45RA+ positively selected. The receptors originated from a man aged 18 to 30 in good health.

This chain uses TRBV7-2 with TRBJ1-5; TRBD1 agrees at 7 bases. CDR1 is SGHTA, CDR2 FQGNSA, per germline. This CDR3 region has 17 residues. J lost 2 bases, V lost 1 base, and 8 bases had no gene match. The CDR3 DNA sequence: TGTGCCAGCAGCTTAGTAGCCCGACAGGGCGGCAATCAGCCCCAGCATTTT. Encoded protein: CASSLVARQGGNQPQHF. Looking up the rest from reference TRBV7-2 and TRBJ1-5 gives the full variable domain: GAGVSQSPSNKVTEKGKDVELRCDPISGHTALYWYRQSLGQGLEFLIYFQGNSAPDKSGLPSDRFSAERTGGSVSTLTIQRTQQEDSAVYLCASSLVARQGGNQPQHFGDGTRLSIL.

Only one count was recorded for this clone. Other nucleotide sequences in the sample specify the same CDR3. The V gene is TRBV2, the J gene TRBJ2-1; 7 nucleotides match TRBD2. In germline, CDR1 is SNHLY, CDR2 FYNNEI. With V trimmed by 6 bases and J by 2 bases, 10 bases remained unmatched. The CDR3 runs 16 residues. The CDR3 protein is CASSPRLAMTYNEQFF. CDR3 coding DNA: TGTGCCAGCAGCCCGCGACTAGCAATGACCTACAATGAGCAGTTCTTC. The whole variable domain, remainder taken from reference TRBV2 and TRBJ2-1, is EPEVTQTPSHQVTQMGQEVILRCVPISNHLYFYWYRQILGQKVEFLVSFYNNEISEKSEIFDDQFSVERPDGSNFTLKIRSTKLEDSAMYFCASSPRLAMTYNEQFFGPGTRLTVL.

The rearrangement uses TRBV7-8 and TRBJ1-1; D is undetermined. Trimming left V 6 bases short and J 0 bases short, with 17 bases between. The CDR3 extends over 16 amino acids. Germline CDR1 SGHVS, CDR2 FQNEAQ. The CDR3 bases are TGTGCCAGCAGTTCCGGCAATGGGAACATGAACACTGAAGCTTTCTTT. It is translated as CASSSGNGNMNTEAFF.

The chain joins TRBV11-2 to TRBJ2-7, with 13 bases matching TRBD2. Germline V gives CDR1 SGHAT, CDR2 FQNNGV. The CDR3 has 19 residues. V lost 6 bases to trimming and J lost 1 base; unmatched junction nucleotides: 15. CDR3 sequence (DNA): TGTGCCAGCAGTTCCCTCTCAACTAGCGGGAGGGCCCCATCCTACGAGCAGTACTTC. Its translation is CASSSLSTSGRAPSYEQYF.

In regard to this clone: This same CDR3 is encoded by further DNA sequences in the sample. The genes are TRBV9 and TRBJ1-2; 10 bases agree with TRBD1. Germline CDR1 is SGDLS and CDR2 is YYNGEE. V was pared by 0 bases and J by 2 bases, with 1 base of the junction left unmatched. CDR3 length: 15 amino acids. The DNA of the CDR3 is TGTGCCAGCAGCGTAGAGGGACAGGGGAACTATGGCTACACCTTC. Residues: CASSVEGQGNYGYTF.

The table lists this clone with a count of one. V usage is TRBV2 and J usage is TRBJ2-5; D possibly corresponds to TRBD2 (5 bases). This CDR3 is built from 14 residues. Trimming pared 0 bases from V and 10 bases from J, leaving 15 bases between. CDR1 is SNHLY, CDR2 FYNNEI, per germline. Written as DNA, the CDR3 is TGTGCCAGCAGTGAAGCGCTGGCCGCCCGGGACCAGTACTTC. This codes for CASSEALAARDQYF.